Following are 28 T cell receptor beta chains from one sample sequenced in a study of blood T cell repertoires in COVID-19. TCRdb's table, derived via immunoSEQ multiplex PCR, lists solely in-frame clones and lacks some. The data contain around 270,000 clones, 65% to 85% of them seen just once; the ten biggest clones take up approximately 15%. Sequenced input: peripheral blood. These receptors all come from a person aged 70 to 85 with COVID-19, enrolled during active disease.

This chain uses TRBV5-4 with TRBJ2-1, with TRBD2 matching over 8 bases. This CDR3 has 14 amino acids. CDR1 SGHNT and CDR2 YYREEE come from the germline V gene (reference sequence). The V gene end was trimmed by 3 bases and the J gene end by 3 bases; junction bases not matched to a gene: 2. CDR3 residues: CASSYGGGYNEQFF. CDR3 nucleotide sequence: TGTGCCAGCAGCTACGGGGGGGGCTACAATGAGCAGTTCTTC.

The V and J genes are TRBV9 and TRBJ2-7; TRBD1 agrees at 7 bases. This CDR3 contains 15 residues. V gave up 3 bases and J gave up 0 bases; unmatched junction bases: 6. Germline V gives CDR1 SGDLS, CDR2 YYNGEE. The CDR3: CASSALGTVSYEQYF. CDR3 nucleotides: TGTGCCAGCAGCGCCCTCGGGACAGTCTCCTACGAGCAGTACTTC.

V is TRBV19 and J is TRBJ1-4; unclear D gene. The CDR3 extends over 13 amino acids. Trimming shortened V by 7 bases and J by 8 bases, and 14 bases separated the two germline ends. The germline gives CDR1 LNHDA, CDR2 SQIVND (reference sequence). The CDR3 sequence: CASKTPGGEKLFF. The CDR3 nucleotides are TGTGCCAGTAAAACACCGGGCGGGGAAAAACTGTTTTTT.

V and J are TRBV5-8 and TRBJ2-7; D remains ambiguous. The CDR3 runs to 13 residues. CDR1 is SGHTS, CDR2 YDEGEE, per germline. Deletions cut 2 bases from V and 3 bases from J, with 9 bases between. Here the CDR3 DNA reads TGTGCCAGCAGCTTTAGAGGAAGCTACGAGCAGTACTTC. Translated: CASSFRGSYEQYF.

J is TRBJ2-2 and V is TRBV7-8; no clear D gene. The CDR3 has 16 residues. V gave up 6 bases and J gave up 1 base, with 15 bases separating them. CDR1 and CDR2 (germline): SGHVS, FQNEAQ. The CDR3 protein is CASSPNSPQNTGELFF. The CDR3 nucleotides read TGTGCCAGCAGTCCTAATTCACCCCAGAACACCGGGGAGCTGTTTTTT.

V and J are TRBV6-2 or TRBV6-3 and TRBJ1-6, with a possible D match to TRBD1 (5 bases). Germline-derived CDR1 and CDR2 are MNHEY and SVGEGT. The CDR3 sequence is 15 residues long. With 5 bases removed from V and 9 bases from J, the gap between germline ends came to 17 bases. CDR3 in DNA: TGTGCCAGCAGTACTCGGGGAGGGGCCGTTTCACCCCTCCACTTT. It translates to CASSTRGGAVSPLHF.

The chain combines TRBV5-1 with TRBJ2-5; D ambiguous. The germline V and J ends were trimmed by 2 bases and 12 bases, with 17 bases remaining between them. Germline V lookup: CDR1 SGHRS, CDR2 YFSETQ. This CDR3 is 13 amino acids long. CDR3 DNA: TGCGCCAGCAGCTTCGATGTGGAGCGCCCCAAGTACTTC. It yields the protein CASSFDVERPKYF. Combining the CDR3 with reference TRBV5-1 and TRBJ2-5 gives the whole variable domain KAGVTQTPRYLIKTRGQQVTLSCSPISGHRSVSWYQQTPGQGLQFLFEYFSETQRNKGNFPGRFSGRQFSNSRSEMNVSTLELGDSALYLCASSFDVERPKYFGPGTRLLVL.

The V gene is TRBV5-1, the J gene TRBJ2-7, with D maybe TRBD1 (5 bases). Trimming left V 4 bases short and J 5 bases short, with 16 bases between. CDR1 is SGHRS and CDR2 is YFSETQ in the germline V gene. This CDR3 contains 14 residues. The DNA for the CDR3 is TGCGCCAGCAGCGGGCAGGGCGACACGAACGAGCAGTACTTC. The encoded protein is CASSGQGDTNEQYF.

The chain links TRBV7-6 to TRBJ2-1, with 9 bases identical to TRBD2. The germline V gene encodes CDR1 SGHVS and CDR2 FNYEAQ. The CDR3 is 16 residues long. The V gene end was trimmed by 5 bases and the J gene end by 7 bases; junction bases not matched to a gene: 12. CDR3 sequence: CASSHGAGGPPNEQFF. DNA of the CDR3: TGTGCCAGCAGCCATGGTGCGGGAGGGCCGCCTAATGAGCAGTTCTTC.

This clone was counted only a few times. The chain combines TRBV15 with TRBJ2-5; TRBD1 aligns across 8 bases. The CDR3 is made up of 15 amino acids. Germline CDR1 reads LNHNV; CDR2 reads YYDKDF (reference sequence). V was clipped by 1 base and J by 6 bases; unmatched bases: 7. The CDR3 sequence is CATSRGQGAGQTQYF. The CDR3 DNA sequence: TGTGCCACCAGCAGAGGTCAGGGGGCCGGTCAGACCCAGTACTTC.

The V and J genes are TRBV30 and TRBJ2-7, with TRBD2 matching over 10 bases. CDR1 and CDR2 (germline): GTSNPN, SVGIG (reference sequence). This CDR3 has 13 amino acids. With 5 bases clipped from V and 6 bases from J, the junction kept 7 bases outside the gene matches. The CDR3 loop reads CAWGVAGGGEQYF. The CDR3 nucleotides read TGTGCCTGGGGGGTAGCGGGAGGAGGCGAGCAGTACTTC.

The chain joins TRBV7-2 to TRBJ1-2, with a possible D match to TRBD1 (5 bases). The V end lost 6 bases, the J end lost 8 bases, and 19 bases lay between the germline ends. This CDR3 is 14 amino acids long. Looked up from germline, CDR1 is SGHTA and CDR2 is FQGNSA. The CDR3 DNA follows: TGTGCCAGCAGTTCGGGGGGTTGGGTTTCGGGCTACACCTTC. Its protein is CASSSGGWVSGYTF.

The table lists this clone with a count of one. The J gene is TRBJ2-7, the V gene TRBV4-1; tentatively, D is TRBD2 (5 bases). The CDR3 contains 18 residues. V shed 0 bases and J shed 2 bases, with 20 bases lying between them. Germline values: CDR1 MGHRA, CDR2 YSYEKL. The CDR3 DNA reads as TGCGCCAGCAGCCAAGATCCTGCCGAGGGCAGAAACACCTACGAGCAGTACTTC. Translation gives CASSQDPAEGRNTYEQYF.

As to this clone: This sample also contains other DNA sequences that code for the same CDR3. The J gene is TRBJ1-1, the V gene TRBV18; TRBD1 matches 7 bases. Trimming took 1 base from V and 4 from J; bases not matched to a gene: 0. There are 13 residues in the CDR3. Germline V gene lookup returns CDR1 KGHSH and CDR2 LQKENI. This CDR3 is CASSPQGATEAFF. The CDR3 nucleotides are TGTGCCAGCTCACCACAGGGGGCCACTGAAGCTTTCTTT.

On this clone itself: An end of the junction differs from the germline gene, which may be a read error. Other DNA sequences in this specimen translate into the identical CDR3. The V gene is TRBV15, the J gene TRBJ2-7; 7 bases align to TRBD2. Germline V gives CDR1 LNHNV, CDR2 YYDKDF (reference sequence). The CDR3 totals 14 residues. The CDR3 DNA sequence: TGTGCCACCAGTAGAGCGCGGGGGTTCTACGAGCAGTACTTC. This codes for CATSRARGFYEQYF.

The J gene is TRBJ1-6, the V gene TRBV19; unclear D gene. The CDR3 consists of 13 residues. The ends were cut back, 6 bases at V and 3 bases at J, with 6 bases in the middle. Germline loops: CDR1 LNHDA, CDR2 SQIVND (reference sequence). CDR3 in amino acids: CASRRNYNSPLHF. In DNA form, the CDR3 reads TGTGCCAGTAGGCGGAACTATAATTCACCCCTCCACTTT. Looking up the rest from reference TRBV19 and TRBJ1-6 gives the full variable domain: DGGITQSPKYLFRKEGQNVTLSCEQNLNHDAMYWYRQDPGQGLRLIYYSQIVNDFQKGDIAEGYSVSREKKESFPLTVTSAQKNPTAFYLCASRRNYNSPLHFGNGTRLTVT.

The genes are TRBV9 and TRBJ1-4, with TRBD1 as a possible D gene (6 bases). This CDR3 contains 17 residues. V lost 4 bases to trimming and J lost 1 base, with 17 bases between them. From germline, CDR1 is SGDLS and CDR2 YYNGEE. The CDR3, as DNA: TGTGCCAGCAGCCCCCGTCTAGGGGGTGGAACTAATGAAAAACTGTTTTTT. Encoded protein: CASSPRLGGGTNEKLFF.

In its sample, this clone was seen a few times. This chain joins TRBV4-3 and TRBJ2-7; 7 bases agree with TRBD1. This CDR3 contains 16 residues. The V segment lost 1 base and the J segment 3 bases; nucleotides outside the gene matches: 9. Germline CDR1 is LGHNA and CDR2 is YSLEER. DNA of the CDR3: TGCGCCAGCAGCCAAGGGACGGGACAGAAATTCTACGAGCAGTACTTC. Amino acids: CASSQGTGQKFYEQYF.

This chain uses TRBV6-5 with TRBJ2-5; 7 nucleotides align to TRBD1. The CDR3 contains 14 residues. Germline CDR1 reads MNHEY; CDR2 reads SVGAGI. J lost 3 bases, V lost 6 bases, and 7 bases had no gene match. In DNA, the CDR3 is TGTGCCAGCAGACGGGACAGAAAAAAAGAGACCCAGTACTTC. Its protein product is CASRRDRKKETQYF.

This clone turned up a few times. The V gene is TRBV6-6, the J gene TRBJ2-4; D not resolved. Germline V gene sequence: CDR1 MNHNY, CDR2 SVGAGI (reference sequence). Trimming stripped 6 bases from V and 1 base from J, with 10 bases between. The CDR3 has 14 amino acids. CDR3 bases: TGTGCCAGCAGGACGGGTTTGGCCAAAAACATTCAGTACTTC. Its translation is CASRTGLAKNIQYF.

The V gene is TRBV4-1, the J gene TRBJ1-2; unclear D gene. Germline CDR1 and CDR2: MGHRA and YSYEKL. V was shortened by 0 bases and J by 2 bases, with 10 bases between the two germline ends. There are 15 residues in the CDR3. For the CDR3, the DNA is TGCGCCAGCAGCCAAGATGAGGGCGGAAACTATGGCTACACCTTC. The encoded protein is CASSQDEGGNYGYTF.

The chain links TRBV2 to TRBJ1-5, with 7 nucleotides matching TRBD1. The CDR3 is 16 residues long. V trimming: 4 bases; J trimming: 5 bases; junction bases outside the gene matches: 11. Germline-derived CDR1 and CDR2 are SNHLY and FYNNEI. For the CDR3, the DNA is TGTGCCAGCAGTGCGTACAGGGGACGCCTCGATCAGCCCCAGCATTTT. Translation: CASSAYRGRLDQPQHF.

V is TRBV7-6 and J is TRBJ1-6, with 9 nucleotides matching TRBD1. The CDR3 covers 17 residues. The junction had 10 bases not matched to a gene; V was cut back by 5 bases and J by 5 bases. Germline loops: CDR1 SGHVS, CDR2 FNYEAQ. As DNA, the CDR3 is TGTGCCAGCAGCAGAGCACAGGGGGCTTTACATAATTCACCCCTCCACTTT. Protein product: CASSRAQGALHNSPLHF.

The J gene is TRBJ1-1, the V gene TRBV3-1 (or the pseudogene TRBV3-2), with a possible D match to TRBD1 (6 bases). This CDR3 is built from 14 residues. V lost 3 bases and J 4 bases, leaving 12 bases between the germline ends. CDR1 LGHDT and CDR2 YNNKEL come from the germline V gene (reference sequence). CDR3 amino acids: CASSHADSLTEAFF. CDR3 coding DNA: TGTGCCAGCAGCCACGCGGACAGCCTCACTGAAGCTTTCTTT.

This sequence joins TRBV6-2 or TRBV6-3 and TRBJ2-3; the match to TRBD2 covers 11 bases. Trimming took 0 bases from V and 2 from J; bases not matched to a gene: 4. CDR3 length: 17 amino acids. Germline V lookup: CDR1 MNHEY, CDR2 SVGEGT. This CDR3 is CASSYSVSGGDTDTQYF. CDR3 DNA sequence: TGTGCCAGCAGTTACTCCGTTAGCGGGGGGGACACAGATACGCAGTATTTT.

The chain employs TRBV7-2 and TRBJ1-6, with D unclear. This CDR3 has 12 amino acids. Trimming took 1 base from V and 11 from J, leaving 6 bases between them. Germline V gene data show CDR1 as SGHTA and CDR2 as FQGNSA. CDR3 loop: CASSLDSPPLHF. CDR3 bases: TGTGCCAGCAGCTTAGACAGCCCACCCCTCCACTTT.

This clone is a singleton in its sample. The V gene is TRBV4-3, the J gene TRBJ1-2; no firm D call. Germline V gives CDR1 LGHNA, CDR2 YSLEER. With 0 bases removed from V and 1 base from J, the gap between germline ends came to 9 bases. CDR3 size: 15 residues. The CDR3 region has the DNA TGCGCCAGCAGCCAAGATGTAGACTATAACTATGGCTACACCTTC. It translates to CASSQDVDYNYGYTF.

The chain combines TRBV20-1 with TRBJ2-1; 12 nucleotides agree with TRBD2. Germline trimming cut 5 bases from V and 15 bases from J; bases unmatched to any gene: 5. Germline CDR1 is DFQATT and CDR2 is SNEGSKA (reference sequence). This CDR3 spans 11 amino acids. CDR3 bases: TGCAGTGCTGAACTAGCGGGAGGTGGGTTCTTC. Protein product: CSAELAGGGFF.